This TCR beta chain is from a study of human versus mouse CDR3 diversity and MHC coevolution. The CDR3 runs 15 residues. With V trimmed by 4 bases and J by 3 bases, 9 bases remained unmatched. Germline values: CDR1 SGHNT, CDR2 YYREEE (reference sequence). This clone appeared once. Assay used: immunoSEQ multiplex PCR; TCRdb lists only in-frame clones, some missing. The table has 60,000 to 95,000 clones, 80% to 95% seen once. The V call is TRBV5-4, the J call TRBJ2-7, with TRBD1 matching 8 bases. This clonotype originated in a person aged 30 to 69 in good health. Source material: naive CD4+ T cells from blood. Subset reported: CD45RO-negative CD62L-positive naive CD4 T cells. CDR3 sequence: CASSPDRDWDYEQYF. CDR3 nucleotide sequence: TGTGCCAGCAGCCCGGACAGGGATTGGGACTACGAGCAGTACTTC.